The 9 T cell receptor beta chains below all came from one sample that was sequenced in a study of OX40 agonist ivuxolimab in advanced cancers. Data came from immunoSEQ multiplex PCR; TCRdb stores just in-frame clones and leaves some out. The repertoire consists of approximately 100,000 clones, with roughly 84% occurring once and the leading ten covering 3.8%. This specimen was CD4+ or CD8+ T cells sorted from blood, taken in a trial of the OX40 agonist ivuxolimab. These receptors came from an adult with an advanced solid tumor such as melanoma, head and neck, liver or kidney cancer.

The CDR3 region is CATSMPVTASGNTIYF. CDR3 bases: TGTGCCACCAGCATGCCGGTCACAGCCTCTGGAAACACCATATATTTT. The chain employs TRBV15 and TRBJ1-3; unclear D gene. The germline gives CDR1 LNHNV, CDR2 YYDKDF (reference sequence). The CDR3 has 16 residues. Trimming removed 4 bases from V and 0 bases from J, with 13 bases in between. Full variable domain (missing parts from reference TRBV15 and TRBJ1-3): DAMVIQNPRYQVTQFGKPVTLSCSQTLNHNVMYWYQQKSSQAPKLLFHYYDKDFNNEADTPDNFQSRRPNTSFCFLDIRSPGLGDTAMYLCATSMPVTASGNTIYFGEGSWLTVV.

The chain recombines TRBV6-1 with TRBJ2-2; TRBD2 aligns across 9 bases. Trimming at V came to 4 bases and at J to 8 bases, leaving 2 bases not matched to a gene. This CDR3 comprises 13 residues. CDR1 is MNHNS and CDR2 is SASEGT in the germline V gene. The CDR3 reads CASSGGLAGELFF. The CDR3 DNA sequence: TGTGCCAGCAGTGGGGGACTAGCTGGGGAGCTGTTTTTT.

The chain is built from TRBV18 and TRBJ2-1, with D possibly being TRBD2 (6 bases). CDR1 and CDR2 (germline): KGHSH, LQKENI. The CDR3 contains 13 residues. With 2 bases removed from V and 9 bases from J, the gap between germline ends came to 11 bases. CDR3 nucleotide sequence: TGTGCCAGCTCACCAATACTAGCAAGTGAGCAGTTCTTC. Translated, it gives CASSPILASEQFF.

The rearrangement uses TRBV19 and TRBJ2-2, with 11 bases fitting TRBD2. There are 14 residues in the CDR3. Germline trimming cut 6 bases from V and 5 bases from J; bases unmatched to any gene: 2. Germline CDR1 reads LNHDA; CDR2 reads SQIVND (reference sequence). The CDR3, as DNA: TGTGCCAGTAGGCTAGCGGGAGGAACCGGGGAGCTGTTTTTT. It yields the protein CASRLAGGTGELFF.

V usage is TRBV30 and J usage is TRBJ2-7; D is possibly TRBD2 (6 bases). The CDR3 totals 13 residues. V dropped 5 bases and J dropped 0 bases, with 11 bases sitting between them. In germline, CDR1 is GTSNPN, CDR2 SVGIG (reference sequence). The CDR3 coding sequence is TGTGCCTGGGGCGGGGCGAGCTCCTACGAGCAGTACTTC. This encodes CAWGGASSYEQYF. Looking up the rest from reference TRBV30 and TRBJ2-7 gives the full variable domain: SQTIHQWPATLVQPVGSPLSLECTVEGTSNPNLYWYRQAAGRGLQLLFYSVGIGQISSEVPQNLSASRPQDRQFILSSKKLLLSDSGFYLCAWGGASSYEQYFGPGTRLTVT.

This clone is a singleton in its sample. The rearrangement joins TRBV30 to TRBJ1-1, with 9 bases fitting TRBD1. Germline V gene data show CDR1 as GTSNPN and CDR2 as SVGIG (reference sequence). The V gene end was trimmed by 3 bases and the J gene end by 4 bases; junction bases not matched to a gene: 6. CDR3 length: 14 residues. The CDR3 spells CAWRDPTGGTEAFF. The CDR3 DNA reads TGTGCCTGGAGAGACCCGACAGGGGGCACTGAAGCTTTCTTT.

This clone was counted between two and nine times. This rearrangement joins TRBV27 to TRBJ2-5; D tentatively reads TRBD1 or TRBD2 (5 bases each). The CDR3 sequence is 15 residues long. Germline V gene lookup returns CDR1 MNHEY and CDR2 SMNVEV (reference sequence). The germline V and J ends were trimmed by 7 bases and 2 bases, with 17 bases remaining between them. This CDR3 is CASTQRRAGQETQYF. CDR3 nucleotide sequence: TGTGCCAGCACCCAACGCAGGGCGGGTCAAGAGACCCAGTACTTC.

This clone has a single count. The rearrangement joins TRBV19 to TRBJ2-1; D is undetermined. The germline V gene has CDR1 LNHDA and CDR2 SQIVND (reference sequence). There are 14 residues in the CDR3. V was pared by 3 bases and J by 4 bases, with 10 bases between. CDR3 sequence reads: CASSIFSPYNEQFF. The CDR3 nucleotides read TGTGCCAGTAGTATTTTCAGCCCTTACAATGAGCAGTTCTTC.

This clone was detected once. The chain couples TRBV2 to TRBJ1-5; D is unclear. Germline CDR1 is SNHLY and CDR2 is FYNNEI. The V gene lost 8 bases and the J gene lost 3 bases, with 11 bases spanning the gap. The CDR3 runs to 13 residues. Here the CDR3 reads CASVIAYNQPQHF. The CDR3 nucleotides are TGTGCCAGCGTGATTGCGTACAATCAGCCCCAGCATTTT.